This is a list of T cell receptor beta chains from one sample in a study of cytomegalovirus exposure and HLA in healthy donors. Generated by immunoSEQ multiplex PCR, the TCRdb table keeps only in-frame clones and is missing some. The repertoire holds 100,000 to 150,000 clones, with over 70% as singletons. The sequencing sample was made of PBMCs. The receptors derive from a young man in good health and CMV-seropositive. Both conserved end residues are part of each CDR3. The D gene is left open where the match is weak. Part of the rows lack a size; the others show once, few, many or a class for expanded clones.

cdr3_length d_call j_call clone_size v_call cdr3_nt cdr3_aa
13 . TRBJ1-1 few TRBV30 TGTGCCTGGAGTGGGACAGTGAACACTGAAGCTTTCTTT CAWSGTVNTEAFF
20 TRBD1 TRBJ2-7 . TRBV4-3 TGCGCCAGCAGCCGAAAATGGGACCCCGGGACAGGCTATTCCCCCTACGAGCAGTACTTC CASSRKWDPGTGYSPYEQYF
14 . TRBJ2-5 . TRBV4-3 TGCGCCAGCAGCCTTGGCGGGGACGCTTCGACCCAGTACTTC CASSLGGDASTQYF
15 . TRBJ1-1 . TRBV6-5 TGTGCCAGCAGTTACGGAACAGGGAGGGGCACTGAAGCTTTCTTT CASSYGTGRGTEAFF
14 . TRBJ1-1 . TRBV29-1 TGCAGCGTAACTCAGGGCCGGGGGGGTACTGAAGCTTTCTTT CSVTQGRGGTEAFF
14 . TRBJ1-6 . TRBV5-1 TGCGCCAGCAGAGAATCAACGGTTAATTCACCCCTCCACTTT CASRESTVNSPLHF
11 . TRBJ2-7 . TRBV6-6 TGTGCCAGCAGTTTCGCCTACGAGCAGTACTTC CASSFAYEQYF
16 TRBD1 TRBJ2-6 . TRBV7-2 TGTGCCAGCAGCCCTCACAGGGGCGGTGGGGCCAACGTCCTGACTTTC CASSPHRGGGANVLTF
19 TRBD1 TRBJ2-3 . TRBV6-1 TGTGCCAGCAGTGAAGCGGGTTTTGGAGGACAGGGAGCCACAGATACGCAGTATTTT CASSEAGFGGQGATDTQYF
12 . TRBJ1-2 . TRBV19 TGTGCCAGTAGTATATCAGACTATGGCTACACCTTC CASSISDYGYTF
13 . TRBJ2-1 few TRBV19 TGTGCCAGTAGTGGGCGAAATTACAATGAGCAGTTCTTC CASSGRNYNEQFF
14 . TRBJ2-5 . TRBV5-1 TGCGCCAGCAGCTTGGGAGACAACCAAGAGACCCAGTACTTC CASSLGDNQETQYF
15 . TRBJ1-1 . TRBV19 TGTGCCAGTAGTTCTCCGGGACTGAGGAACACTGAAGCTTTCTTT CASSSPGLRNTEAFF
17 TRBD2 TRBJ2-7 . TRBV11-2 TGTGCCAGCAGCTTAGGAGTTCTGGGTAGCGGGGGGAGCGAGCAGTACTTC CASSLGVLGSGGSEQYF
15 . TRBJ2-2 . TRBV9 TGTGCCAGCAGCGCTAGCATCACGGCCACCGGGGAGCTGTTTTTT CASSASITATGELFF
18 . TRBJ1-2 . TRBV2 TGTGCCAGCAGTGAAAGTATGGTCAGGGGCCTGAGGGACTATGGCTACACCTTC CASSESMVRGLRDYGYTF
16 TRBD2 TRBJ2-7 . TRBV7-8 TGTGCCAGCAGCTCGCCGGGACTAGCGGTCTCCTACGAGCAGTACTTC CASSSPGLAVSYEQYF
12 . TRBJ2-3 . TRBV6-5 TGTGCCAGCAGCAAGGACAGATCAACGCAGTATTTT CASSKDRSTQYF
16 . TRBJ2-3 few TRBV25-1 TGTGCCAGCCTCAAGGGGTCTAGCGCCAGCACAGATACGCAGTATTTT CASLKGSSASTDTQYF
14 TRBD1 TRBJ1-4 once TRBV7-8 TGTGCGACCTCACAGGGGCTCCTGGGGGAAAAACTGTTTTTT CATSQGLLGEKLFF
12 . TRBJ2-7 . TRBV6-6 TGTGCCAGCAGTTACTCAGCGGGCGAGCAGTACTTC CASSYSAGEQYF
19 TRBD1 TRBJ1-2 . TRBV5-5 TGTGCCAGCAGCTTGGGCCCGACAGGGGGCATGTCGTCAAACTATGGCTACACCTTC CASSLGPTGGMSSNYGYTF
13 . TRBJ1-6 . TRBV7-8 TGTGCCAGCACCTCCGGACATGATTCACCCCTCCACTTT CASTSGHDSPLHF
17 TRBD1 TRBJ1-1 few TRBV30 TGTGCCTGGAGTGACGCAACTGCGACAGGGGAGAAGACTGAAGCTTTCTTT CAWSDATATGEKTEAFF
11 . TRBJ2-3 . TRBV29-1 TGCAGCGCCCTTCTGACAGATACGCAGTATTTT CSALLTDTQYF
15 TRBD1 TRBJ2-7 . TRBV5-1 TGCGCCAGCAGCTTGACAGGGGGCCTCGGGAGCGAGCAGTACTTC CASSLTGGLGSEQYF
15 TRBD1 TRBJ1-6 . TRBV9 TGTGCCAGCAGTACTGGGACAGCCTTCAATTCACCCCTCCACTTT CASSTGTAFNSPLHF
15 . TRBJ1-5 . TRBV7-8 TGTGCCAGCAGTGGACCGGGGGGAGGGAATCAGCCCCAGCATTTT CASSGPGGGNQPQHF
14 . TRBJ1-1 . TRBV30 TGTGCCTGGAGTGTGCCAGGGGTGGTCACTGAAGCTTTCTTT CAWSVPGVVTEAFF
14 TRBD1 TRBJ2-7 . TRBV5-6 TGTGCCAGCAGCTTGGGACAGGGGGCCTACGAGCAGTACTTC CASSLGQGAYEQYF
15 . TRBJ2-4 . TRBV25-1 TGTGCCAGCAGTGACACCCTAGTGGGCAAAAACATTCAGTACTTC CASSDTLVGKNIQYF
15 TRBD1 TRBJ2-7 . TRBV18 TGTGCCAGCTCACCGGATACAGGGGTAATTCGCGAGCAGTACTTC CASSPDTGVIREQYF
14 . TRBJ2-3 few TRBV6-5 TGTGCCAGCAGTCATGGAGCAGTCACAGATACGCAGTATTTT CASSHGAVTDTQYF
15 TRBD1 TRBJ1-2 once TRBV6-5 TGTGCCAGCAAGGGCGAGACAGGGAGCATCTATGGCTACACCTTC CASKGETGSIYGYTF
15 TRBD1 TRBJ2-4 once TRBV5-4 TGTGCCAGCAGCCAGAGGGGACAGCCCAAAAACATTCAGTACTTC CASSQRGQPKNIQYF
17 . TRBJ2-7 . TRBV12-1 TGTGCCAGCAGCTGGGGCCCGACAGACCATAGCTCCTACGAGCAGTACTTC CASSWGPTDHSSYEQYF
14 TRBD2 TRBJ2-1 . TRBV6-1 TGTGCCAGCCACCCTAGCGGGACCTTCAATGAGCAGTTCTTC CASHPSGTFNEQFF
18 TRBD1 TRBJ1-4 . TRBV25-1 TGTGCCAGCAGTGTCCAGACAGGGGGCCGTTTCGTTAATGAAAAACTGTTTTTT CASSVQTGGRFVNEKLFF
13 . TRBJ1-1 . TRBV11-2 TGTGCCAGCAGCTTAGCACAGAACACTGAAGCTTTCTTT CASSLAQNTEAFF
16 TRBD1 TRBJ1-2 once TRBV2 TGTGCCGGCAGTGATGCCGGGACAGGGGGCAGCTATGGCTACACCTTC CAGSDAGTGGSYGYTF
14 . TRBJ2-3 . TRBV27 TGTGCCAGCAGTCCGGGACACGACACAGATACGCAGTATTTT CASSPGHDTDTQYF
13 . TRBJ2-7 . TRBV6-5 TGTGCCAGCAGTTACTCGAAAGACTACGAGCAGTACTTC CASSYSKDYEQYF
13 . TRBJ2-5 . TRBV2 TGTGCCAGCAGCTTTAACGGAGCGGAGCCCCAGTACTTC CASSFNGAEPQYF
16 TRBD1 TRBJ2-3 . TRBV30 TGTGCCTGGAGTTTATTCCGGGACAGGGAAGCAGATACGCAGTATTTT CAWSLFRDREADTQYF
15 . TRBJ2-3 . TRBV29-1 TGCAGCGTTGAAGAGGACAGCGAGAGCACAGATACGCAGTATTTT CSVEEDSESTDTQYF
15 TRBD2 TRBJ2-7 once TRBV4-1 TGCGCCAGCAGCCAAGAACTAGCGGGAGTCTACGAGCAGTACTTC CASSQELAGVYEQYF
15 TRBD1 TRBJ2-1 . TRBV5-1 TGCGCCAGCAGCGTGGGACAGGGGGCGTTCCGACAACAGTTCTTC CASSVGQGAFRQQFF
13 . TRBJ2-1 . TRBV7-9 TGTGCCAGCAGCTCGACGACATGGAATGAGCAGTTCTTC CASSSTTWNEQFF
15 TRBD2 TRBJ2-3 . TRBV10-3 TGTGCCATTGGGGGACTAGCGGGGAGCACAGATACGCAGTATTTT CAIGGLAGSTDTQYF
14 . TRBJ2-5 . TRBV7-2 TGTGCCAGCAGTAACAGGGTGGGCCAAGAGACCCAGTACTTC CASSNRVGQETQYF
13 . TRBJ1-2 . TRBV30 TGTGCCTGGGGCCAGCGGAGGGTCTATGGCTACACCTTC CAWGQRRVYGYTF
15 . TRBJ1-5 . TRBV19 TGTGCCAGTAGTTCACAGGTAAATAGCAATCAGCCCCAGCATTTT CASSSQVNSNQPQHF